Listed below are T cell receptor beta chains from one sample, sequenced in a study of relationships among human T cell subsets. Each CDR3 protein gets one entry after TCRdb re-called the multiplex PCR reads with MiXCR. The sample has more than 8,500 distinct CDR3 sequences; about 52% are singletons. Sequences were obtained from memory T cells sorted from blood. These receptors originate from a man between 35 and 55 years old in good health. CDR3s include the opening cysteine and the closing phenylalanine or tryptophan. Each record gives: clone size, D gene, J gene, V gene, CDR3 DNA, CDR3 protein. D genes are given only for firm matches. Clone size is shown for a subset of rows, as once, few, many or a class of expanded clone.

clone_size: .
d_call: .
j_call: TRBJ2-5
v_call: TRBV11-2
cdr3_nt: TGTGCCAGCAGCTTCGTTATAGCCAGGGGACACCAAGAGACCCAGTACTTC
cdr3_aa: CASSFVIARGHQETQYF

clone_size: few
d_call: .
j_call: TRBJ1-5
v_call: TRBV11-2
cdr3_nt: TGTGCCAGCAGCTTACAGGACGCCCGGGAGCCCCAGCATTTT
cdr3_aa: CASSLQDAREPQHF

clone_size: .
d_call: .
j_call: TRBJ1-1
v_call: TRBV6-1
cdr3_nt: TGTGCCAGCAGTGTGAACACTGAAGCTTTCTTT
cdr3_aa: CASSVNTEAFF

clone_size: .
d_call: TRBD1
j_call: TRBJ1-4
v_call: TRBV10-3
cdr3_nt: TGTGCCATCCGAGGGGACAGCGACCATAATGAAAAACTGTTTTTT
cdr3_aa: CAIRGDSDHNEKLFF

clone_size: .
d_call: .
j_call: TRBJ1-4
v_call: TRBV29-1
cdr3_nt: TGCAGCGTGCTCTCCGAGGGGCTGAAACTGTTTTTT
cdr3_aa: CSVLSEGLKLFF

clone_size: .
d_call: .
j_call: TRBJ1-1
v_call: TRBV5-1
cdr3_nt: TGCGCCAGCAGCTCCCAATTTGCAGGGCAGAACACTGAAGCTTTCTTT
cdr3_aa: CASSSQFAGQNTEAFF

clone_size: .
d_call: .
j_call: TRBJ2-1
v_call: TRBV11-1
cdr3_nt: TGTGCCAGCAGCTTAGCGGAAATCACCTACAATGAGCAGTTCTTC
cdr3_aa: CASSLAEITYNEQFF

clone_size: .
d_call: .
j_call: TRBJ1-5
v_call: TRBV19
cdr3_nt: TGTGCCAGTAGGATAATTTGGGATAGCAATCAGCCCCAGCATTTT
cdr3_aa: CASRIIWDSNQPQHF

clone_size: .
d_call: TRBD2
j_call: TRBJ2-1
v_call: TRBV7-8
cdr3_nt: TGTGCCAGCAGCAGGGGGGTGGGACTAGCGATCGATGAGCAGTTCTTC
cdr3_aa: CASSRGVGLAIDEQFF

clone_size: few
d_call: .
j_call: TRBJ1-5
v_call: TRBV4-1
cdr3_nt: TGCGCCAGCAGCCAAGATTCCGGACGGGCTAATCAGCCCCAGCATTTT
cdr3_aa: CASSQDSGRANQPQHF

clone_size: .
d_call: .
j_call: TRBJ2-7
v_call: TRBV20-1
cdr3_nt: TGCGGTGCAAGACTTAGTCGGAGGTACGAGCAGTACTTC
cdr3_aa: CGARLSRRYEQYF

clone_size: .
d_call: .
j_call: TRBJ1-1
v_call: TRBV28
cdr3_nt: TGTGCCAGCAAGGGGAGCACTGAAGCTTTCTTT
cdr3_aa: CASKGSTEAFF

clone_size: .
d_call: TRBD1
j_call: TRBJ2-3
v_call: TRBV28
cdr3_nt: TGTGCCAGCATTTCGGCGGACAGGAGCACAGATACGCAGTATTTT
cdr3_aa: CASISADRSTDTQYF